The T cell receptor beta chain described here comes from a study of spatial heterogeneity in lung cancer (dated by TCRdb to about 2019). Turning to the overall study: The donors were fewer than 90 patients from the lung TRACERx cohort who had early-stage, untreated non-small cell lung cancer. Follow-up PBMC samples were sequenced whenever the samples were available, and the median time to follow-up was roughly 2 years after resection. Beta-chain transcripts were consistently detected in greater numbers than alpha-chain transcripts, which likely reflected higher beta-chain transcript abundance. In the raw uncorrected reads, each unique combination of TCR and UMI appeared more than ten times on average. In non-small cell lung cancer, the study made a quantitative comparison of TCR alpha and beta repertoires among multiple tumor regions, matched nontumor lung and blood. Nonsynonymous mutation counts, determined by whole-exome sequencing of tumor tissue, were related to features of the TCR repertoire. At surgery, some 220 tumor regions, approximately 64 matched nontumor lung samples and 56 PBMC samples were TCR-sequenced for both alpha and beta chains. Results the study describes overall, beyond this receptor: Ubiquitous expanded tumor TCRs showed up in blood more often at tumor resection than at routine follow-up. Only 15 or so patients were included in the comparisons of baseline and follow-up blood repertoires. Additional single-cell paired TCR alpha and beta sequencing was considered necessary to confirm, at a functional level, the hypothesis that regional TCRs recognize regional mutations.

Points on this clonotype: Its antigen remains unidentified. No base quality values were provided; no much bigger clone lies one nucleotide off.

Sample time point, as interpreted from the label and publication: blood at routine non-recurrence follow-up after resection. Without any cell sorting, TCR sequencing was performed on whole RNA extracted either from tumor and nontumor lung tissue or from cryopreserved PBMC samples. Only patients for whom sufficient RNA was available from at least two tumor regions were selected for TCR sequencing. The germline V gene encodes CDR1 MDHEN and CDR2 SYDVKM. Cut back by 1 base and 5 bases, the V and J ends lie 8 bases apart. There are 13 amino acids in the CDR3, from cysteine to phenylalanine inclusive. Of all the DNA, just the CDR3 is kept, 39 bases in frame from base 1. Libraries came from 5' RACE. The sequencer was a NextSeq 500. To allow correction of PCR and sequencing errors, the TCR library protocol tagged every TCR cDNA molecule with a unique molecular identifier. The study's own analysis went as follows. Decombinator tools were used for TCR identification, UMI-based error correction and CDR3 extraction. Expanded TCRs were defined as those above a frequency of 2 per 1,000, corresponding to the top 1% of the tumor frequency distribution. Each repertoire was subsampled 100 times to 5,000 TCRs, after which Renyi diversity was computed with the R vegan package. CDR3 similarity networks were built from amino acid triplet string-kernel similarity, connecting CDR3s with pairwise similarity above 0.82. The public reads were reanalyzed by TCRdb: fastp trimming at Q25, MiXCR alignment, in-frame beta chains only. Identical CDR3 proteins give one entry, which carries the most common genes and DNA. These V and J calls originate from TCRdb's pipeline instead of the authors' own analysis. The sample records around 120,000 distinct CDR3 sequences, 10% to 15% of which are singletons. The biggest ten clones account for approximately 15% of the sample.

The source of this sequence is a male donor with early-stage non-small cell lung cancer. The sample was PBMCs, taken at follow-up. Recombination joined TRBV28 with TRBJ1-2; the D gene is not confidently resolved. The CDR3 in this case is CASSLSPEYGYTF. The base sequence is TGTGCCAGCAGTTTATCCCCGGAGTATGGCTACACCTTC.